A selection of T cell receptor beta chains follows, all from one sample in a study of cytomegalovirus exposure and HLA in healthy donors. The data were produced by immunoSEQ multiplex PCR, yet TCRdb's version contains in-frame clones alone and is incomplete. The sample consists of around 74,000 clones, around four fifths of them appearing once. The material sequenced was PBMCs. The source of these receptors is a man aged 30 to 45 in good health and CMV-seronegative. CDR3s include the opening cysteine and the closing phenylalanine or tryptophan. D genes are given only for firm matches. For some rows the clone size is stated as once, few or many, or as a class when expanded; others skip it.

TRBV30	.	few	TRBJ2-3	TGTGCCTGGAGTGTAGAGGGGGGGAGGGCTACGCAGTATTTT	CAWSVEGGRATQYF
TRBV11-1	.	.	TRBJ2-7	TGTGCCAGCAGGGACAGACCCTCCTACGAGCAGTACTTC	CASRDRPSYEQYF
TRBV27	TRBD2	.	TRBJ2-1	TGTGCCCTCCTGGGAGCGGGAGCCTTTAATGAGCAGTTCTTC	CALLGAGAFNEQFF
TRBV7-2	TRBD1	.	TRBJ2-5	TGTGCCAGCAGCCCCACGAAGGGGGCTACGCAGTACTTC	CASSPTKGATQYF
TRBV6-5	TRBD1	few	TRBJ2-7	TGTGCCAGCCACTCCGGGACAGGGGCCAACGAGCAGTACTTC	CASHSGTGANEQYF
TRBV5-6	.	.	TRBJ1-1	TGTGCCAGCAGCGCGGACGAGGGAGAATTTCCTTTCTTT	CASSADEGEFPFF
TRBV4-1	.	once	TRBJ2-2	TGCGCCAGCAGCCAAGATCCTGGAAGCGTCTTTACCGGGGAGCTGTTTTTT	CASSQDPGSVFTGELFF
TRBV27	TRBD1	.	TRBJ2-1	TGTGCCAGCAGCTTACTTGGACAGGTCTACAATGAGCAGTTCTTC	CASSLLGQVYNEQFF
TRBV4-2	.	few	TRBJ2-3	TGTGCCAGCAGCCAAGGAGGTTCCACAGATACGCAGTATTTT	CASSQGGSTDTQYF
TRBV7-3	TRBD1	.	TRBJ1-1	TGTGCCAGCAGCTTAACGACAGGGCCGGGCACTGAAGCTTTCTTT	CASSLTTGPGTEAFF
TRBV28	.	.	TRBJ1-6	TGTGCCAGCAGTTTATACAGGGTACAGAATTCACCCCTCCACTTT	CASSLYRVQNSPLHF
TRBV7-2	.	.	TRBJ2-3	TGTGCCAGCAGCTTAGAGGGCGGGGTAGATACGCAGTATTTT	CASSLEGGVDTQYF
TRBV15	.	.	TRBJ2-5	TGTGCCACCAGCAGAGAAGACAGGAAAGAGACCCAGTACTTC	CATSREDRKETQYF
TRBV18	.	.	TRBJ1-3	TGTGCCAGCTCACCCGAGAGGGTCTTCTCTGGAAACACCATATATTTT	CASSPERVFSGNTIYF
TRBV27	.	.	TRBJ1-2	TGTGCCAGCAGTTTAAGGGTCAGGGGAGATGACTACACCTTC	CASSLRVRGDDYTF
TRBV28	.	.	TRBJ1-5	TGTGCCAGCAGTTTAGGAGGTCCACTGAATCAGCCCCAGCATTTT	CASSLGGPLNQPQHF
TRBV7-3	.	.	TRBJ2-7	TGTGCCAGCAGCTACGGACAGAGCGAGCAGTACTTC	CASSYGQSEQYF
TRBV5-8	.	.	TRBJ1-1	TGTGCCAGCAGCTTGGCCTTCACAGGGCCTGCAGCTTTCTTT	CASSLAFTGPAAFF
TRBV7-2	TRBD1	.	TRBJ1-6	TGTGCCAGCAGCTCGGGACAGAGGTCCTATAATTCACCCCTCCACTTT	CASSSGQRSYNSPLHF
TRBV18	.	few	TRBJ1-2	TGTGCCAGCTCACCAACGGGTCAGAGTTTC	CASSPTGQSF
TRBV10-3	TRBD1	.	TRBJ2-3	TGTGCCATCACCTGGGAACAGGGGGCTTTGTCAGATACGCAGTATTTT	CAITWEQGALSDTQYF
TRBV6-5	.	.	TRBJ1-5	TGTGCCAGCAGTCCCGGTAGTGATCAGCCCCAGCATTTT	CASSPGSDQPQHF
TRBV28	.	once	TRBJ2-7	TGTGCCAGCAGTTCCCAGGGACTCTCTCTCTACGAGCAGTACTTC	CASSSQGLSLYEQYF
TRBV18	.	.	TRBJ2-7	TGTGCCAGCTCACCACGACTCGGCGAGCAGTACTTC	CASSPRLGEQYF
TRBV2	.	once	TRBJ1-4	TGTGCCAGCAGTGGCTATAACGAAAAACTGTTTTTT	CASSGYNEKLFF
TRBV28	TRBD2	once	TRBJ2-1	TGTGCCAGCAGTCCCCTCGCGGGGGGTTCATGGAATGAGCAGTTCTTC	CASSPLAGGSWNEQFF
TRBV5-1	.	.	TRBJ1-2	TGCGCCAGCAGCTTCTTGACAGGATCTAACTATGGCTACACCTTC	CASSFLTGSNYGYTF
TRBV9	TRBD2	.	TRBJ2-1	TGTGCCAGCAGCGTAGACCCGACTAGCGGGAGAAGGCATGAGCAGTTCTTC	CASSVDPTSGRRHEQFF
TRBV28	TRBD1	.	TRBJ2-3	TGTGCCAGCAGTCCCCGACAGGGTCCATTTAAGCAGTATTTT	CASSPRQGPFKQYF
TRBV4-1	TRBD1	.	TRBJ1-6	TGCGCCAGCAGCCAACAGGGGGCGCCCAGTTCACCCCTCCACTTT	CASSQQGAPSSPLHF
TRBV28	TRBD1	.	TRBJ2-3	TGTGCCAGCAGTTCCACAGGGGGCTGGGGCACAGATACGCAGTATTTT	CASSSTGGWGTDTQYF
TRBV2	.	few	TRBJ1-6	TGTGCCAGCAGTACCCTTCCGGGGTTAGGTTCACCCCTCCACTTT	CASSTLPGLGSPLHF
TRBV19	.	.	TRBJ1-2	TGTGCCAGTAGTATAGGTCTTGACAGGTTCGGGGGCTACACCTTC	CASSIGLDRFGGYTF